The clone carrying this TCR beta chain appeared a few times. Its matching antigen is unknown. These data originate in a study of spatial heterogeneity in lung cancer. Whole-study context: Alpha-chain detections were consistently fewer than beta-chain detections among the sequences. Within raw reads, each unique TCR and UMI combination appeared on average more than ten times. Study findings and constraints: Whereas they appeared in blood less at follow-up, ubiquitous expanded tumor TCRs appeared there more at resection.

The time point: sample taken at primary tumor resection. Unsorted samples of tumor, nontumor lung or frozen PBMC had their whole RNA sequenced. J lost 5 bases, V lost 5 bases, and 5 bases had no gene match. CDR1 SEHNR and CDR2 FQNEAQ come from the germline V gene (reference sequence). The CDR3 spans 14 residues. Via MiXCR, TCRdb re-called the 5' RACE reads, giving one row per CDR3 protein. The data show more than 75,000 distinct CDR3 sequences, over 10% seen once. The receptor was isolated from a male donor with early-stage non-small cell lung cancer. The chain joins TRBV7-9 to TRBJ1-2, with 10 bases that match TRBD1. The sequencing used PBMCs, collected at surgery. CDR3 DNA sequence: TGTGCCAGCAGCAGGGACAGGGGAGGGTATGGCTACACCTTC. As protein: CASSRDRGGYGYTF.